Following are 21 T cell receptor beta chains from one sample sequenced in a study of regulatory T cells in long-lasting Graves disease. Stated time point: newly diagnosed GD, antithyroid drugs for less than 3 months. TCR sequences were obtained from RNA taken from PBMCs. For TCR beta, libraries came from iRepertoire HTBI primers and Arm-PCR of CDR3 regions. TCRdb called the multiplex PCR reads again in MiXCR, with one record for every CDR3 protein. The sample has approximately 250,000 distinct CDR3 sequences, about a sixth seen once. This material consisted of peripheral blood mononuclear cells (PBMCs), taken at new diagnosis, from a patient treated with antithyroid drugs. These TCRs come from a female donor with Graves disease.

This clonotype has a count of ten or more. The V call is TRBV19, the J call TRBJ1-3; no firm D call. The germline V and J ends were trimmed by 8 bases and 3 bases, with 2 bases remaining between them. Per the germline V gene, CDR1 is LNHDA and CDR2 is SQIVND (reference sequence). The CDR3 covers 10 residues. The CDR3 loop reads CASFGNTIYF. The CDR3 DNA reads TGTGCCAGTTTTGGAAACACCATATATTTT.

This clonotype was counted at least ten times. The CDR3 spells CASNNRYEQYF. The CDR3, as DNA: TGCGCCAGCAATAATAGATACGAGCAGTACTTC. J is TRBJ2-7 and V is TRBV10-2, with D unresolved. This CDR3 has 11 residues. From germline, CDR1 is WSHSY and CDR2 SAAADI. V dropped 7 bases and J dropped 4 bases, with 8 bases sitting between them.

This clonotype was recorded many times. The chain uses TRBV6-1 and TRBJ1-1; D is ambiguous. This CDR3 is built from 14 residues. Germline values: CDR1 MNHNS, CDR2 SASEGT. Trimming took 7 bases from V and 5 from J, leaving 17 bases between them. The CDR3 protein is CASNLGREETEAFF. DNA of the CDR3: TGTGCCAGCAACCTTGGACGGGAGGAAACTGAAGCTTTCTTT.

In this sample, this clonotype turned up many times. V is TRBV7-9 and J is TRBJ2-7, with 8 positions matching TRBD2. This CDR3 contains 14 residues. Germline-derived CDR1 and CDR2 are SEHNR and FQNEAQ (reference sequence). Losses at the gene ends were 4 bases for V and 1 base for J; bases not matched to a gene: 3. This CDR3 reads CASSSGRDSYEQYF. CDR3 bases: TGTGCCAGCAGCTCCGGGAGGGATTCCTACGAGCAGTACTTC.

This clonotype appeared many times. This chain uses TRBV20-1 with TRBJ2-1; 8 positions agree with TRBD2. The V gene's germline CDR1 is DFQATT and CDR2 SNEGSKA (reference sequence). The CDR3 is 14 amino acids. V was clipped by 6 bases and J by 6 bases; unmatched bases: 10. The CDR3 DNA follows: TGCAGTGCCTCTCGGAGCGGGAGATCCAATGAGCAGTTCTTC. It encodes CSASRSGRSNEQFF.

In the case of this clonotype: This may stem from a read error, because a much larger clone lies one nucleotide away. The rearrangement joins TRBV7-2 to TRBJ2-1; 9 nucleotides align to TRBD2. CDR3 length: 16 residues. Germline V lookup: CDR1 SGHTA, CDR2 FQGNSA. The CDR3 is CASSSRGGRAYNEQLF. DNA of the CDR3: TGTGCCAGCAGCTCCAGGGGCGGGAGGGCCTATAATGAGCAGTTATTC.

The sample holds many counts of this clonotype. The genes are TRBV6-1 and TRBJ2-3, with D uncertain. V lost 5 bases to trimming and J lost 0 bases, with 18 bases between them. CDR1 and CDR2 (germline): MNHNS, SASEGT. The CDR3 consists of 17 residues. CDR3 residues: CASSTLQRYLSTDTQYF. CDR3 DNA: TGTGCCAGCAGTACTTTACAGCGCTATCTTAGCACAGATACGCAGTATTTT.

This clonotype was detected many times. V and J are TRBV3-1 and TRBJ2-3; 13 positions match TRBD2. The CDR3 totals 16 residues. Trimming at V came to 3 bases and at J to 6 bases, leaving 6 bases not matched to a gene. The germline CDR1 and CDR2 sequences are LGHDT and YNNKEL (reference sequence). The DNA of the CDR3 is TGTGCCAGCAGCCAGAGGACTAGCGGGAGTGGGGATACGCAGTATTTT. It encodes CASSQRTSGSGDTQYF.

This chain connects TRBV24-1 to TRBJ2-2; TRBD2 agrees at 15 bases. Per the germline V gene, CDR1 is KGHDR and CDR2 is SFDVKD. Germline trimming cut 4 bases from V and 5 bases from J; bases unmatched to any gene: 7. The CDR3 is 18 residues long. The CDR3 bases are TGTGCCACCAGTGACTCCGGGACTAGCGGGAGGATAACCGGGGAGCTGTTTTTT. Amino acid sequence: CATSDSGTSGRITGELFF.

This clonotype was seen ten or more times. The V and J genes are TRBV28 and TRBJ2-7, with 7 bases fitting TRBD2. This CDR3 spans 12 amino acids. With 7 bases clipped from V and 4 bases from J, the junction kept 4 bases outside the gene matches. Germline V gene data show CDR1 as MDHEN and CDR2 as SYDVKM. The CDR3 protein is CASTGGPYEQYF. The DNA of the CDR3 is TGTGCCAGCACGGGGGGTCCGTACGAGCAGTACTTC.

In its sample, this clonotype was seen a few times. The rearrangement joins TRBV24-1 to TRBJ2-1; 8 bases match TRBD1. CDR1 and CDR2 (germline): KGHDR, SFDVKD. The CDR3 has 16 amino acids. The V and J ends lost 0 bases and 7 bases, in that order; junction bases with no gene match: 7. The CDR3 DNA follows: TGTGCCACCAGTGATTTGACAGGGGGGCCAGGGAATGAGCAGTTCTTC. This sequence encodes CATSDLTGGPGNEQFF.

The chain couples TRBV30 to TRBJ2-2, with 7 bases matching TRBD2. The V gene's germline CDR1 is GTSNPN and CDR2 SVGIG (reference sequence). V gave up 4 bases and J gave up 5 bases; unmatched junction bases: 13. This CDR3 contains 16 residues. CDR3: CAWMGREASKTGELFF. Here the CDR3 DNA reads TGTGCCTGGATGGGTCGGGAGGCTAGCAAGACCGGGGAGCTGTTTTTT.

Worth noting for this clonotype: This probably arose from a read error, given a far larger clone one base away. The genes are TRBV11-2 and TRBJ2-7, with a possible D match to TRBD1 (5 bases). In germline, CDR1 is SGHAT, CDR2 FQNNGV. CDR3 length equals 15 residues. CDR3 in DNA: TGTGCCGGCAGCTTCCCGATAGGACATGATCACGAGCAGTACTTC. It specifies CAGSFPIGHDHEQYF.

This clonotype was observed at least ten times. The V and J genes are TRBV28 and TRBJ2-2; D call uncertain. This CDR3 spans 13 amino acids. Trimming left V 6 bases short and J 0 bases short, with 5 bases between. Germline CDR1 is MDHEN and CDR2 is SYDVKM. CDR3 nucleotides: TGTGCCAGCAGCTACGCGAACACCGGGGAGCTGTTTTTT. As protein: CASSYANTGELFF. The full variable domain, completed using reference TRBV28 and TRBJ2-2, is DVKVTQSSRYLVKRTGEKVFLECVQDMDHENMFWYRQDPGLGLRLIYFSYDVKMKEKGDIPEGYSVSREKKERFSLILESASTNQTSMYLCASSYANTGELFFGEGSRLTVL.

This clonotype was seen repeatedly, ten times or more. CDR3: CASSVGTGYYEQYF. The CDR3 nucleotides are TGTGCCAGCAGCGTAGGGACAGGTTACTACGAGCAGTACTTC. The genes are TRBV9 and TRBJ2-7, with 7 bases lining up with TRBD1. Germline lookup yields CDR1 SGDLS and CDR2 YYNGEE. The J segment lost 3 bases and the V segment lost 0 bases, leaving 3 bases of the junction unmatched. The CDR3 has 14 residues.

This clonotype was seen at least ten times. The CDR3, as DNA: TGTGCCAGCTCACCGACACTAACAGATACGCAGTATTTT. Translating it yields CASSPTLTDTQYF. This chain links TRBV18 with TRBJ2-3; no firm D call. CDR1 and CDR2 from the germline V gene are KGHSH and LQKENI. Trimming left V 3 bases short and J 3 bases short, with 7 bases between. The CDR3 is 13 residues long.

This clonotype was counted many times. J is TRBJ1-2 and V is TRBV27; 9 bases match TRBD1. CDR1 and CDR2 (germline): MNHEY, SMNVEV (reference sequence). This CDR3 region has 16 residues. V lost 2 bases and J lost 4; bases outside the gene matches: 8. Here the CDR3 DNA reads TGTGCCAGCAGTTTACAAGGACAGGGGTTGACCTATGGCTACACCTTC. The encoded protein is CASSLQGQGLTYGYTF.

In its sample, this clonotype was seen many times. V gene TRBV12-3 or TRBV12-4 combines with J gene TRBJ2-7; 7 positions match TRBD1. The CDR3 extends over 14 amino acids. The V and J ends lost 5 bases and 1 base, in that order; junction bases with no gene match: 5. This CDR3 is CASSLTGLSYEQYF. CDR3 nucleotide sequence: TGTGCCAGCAGTCTGACAGGGCTTTCCTACGAGCAGTACTTC.

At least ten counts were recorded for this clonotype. The CDR3 DNA reads TGTGCCAGCAGGTCCCACCGGGGATATGGCTACACCTTC. It translates to CASRSHRGYGYTF. The rearrangement uses TRBV6-1 and TRBJ1-2; no firm D call. The CDR3 runs 13 residues. The V and J ends lost 6 bases and 5 bases respectively, with 13 bases between them. Germline CDR1 is MNHNS and CDR2 is SASEGT.

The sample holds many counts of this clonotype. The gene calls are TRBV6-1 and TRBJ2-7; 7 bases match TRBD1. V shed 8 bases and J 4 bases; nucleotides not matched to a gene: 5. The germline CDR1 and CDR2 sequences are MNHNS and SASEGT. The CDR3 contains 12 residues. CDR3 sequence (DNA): TGTGCCAGCCGGGACAGACCATACGAGCAGTACTTC. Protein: CASRDRPYEQYF.

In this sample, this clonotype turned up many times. The CDR3 reads CSVEALGPNTGELFF. As DNA, the CDR3 is TGCAGCGTTGAAGCTCTCGGGCCGAACACCGGGGAGCTGTTTTTT. The chain couples TRBV29-1 to TRBJ2-2; no reliable D call. Germline V lookup: CDR1 SQVTM, CDR2 ANQGSEA. The CDR3 spans 15 residues. The ends were cut back, 1 base at V and 0 bases at J, with 9 bases in the middle.